This entry is about one TCR beta chain. The sample belongs to a study of brain T cells in children with intractable seizures. TCRdb's table, derived via immunoSEQ multiplex PCR, lists solely in-frame clones and lacks some. The sample has about 64,000 clones; 95% to 97% are singletons. The sequenced cases were selected for having the highest brain T cell transcript signatures. Pre-surgery treatment included at least one anti-epileptic drug. The TCR originated in a boy younger than two with focal cortical dysplasia and intractable seizures. This specimen consisted of peripheral blood, obtained at surgery.

CDR3 sequence reads: CASSQSSHTQYF. The CDR3 nucleotides are TGTGCCAGCAGCCAAAGTAGCCATACGCAGTATTTT. The J gene is TRBJ2-3, the V gene TRBV3-1 (or the pseudogene TRBV3-2); the D is unclear. Germline V CDR1 and CDR2: LGHDT, YNNKEL (reference sequence). CDR3 length: 12 residues. Trimming shortened V by 2 bases and J by 7 bases, and 7 bases separated the two germline ends.